A selection of T cell receptor beta chains follows, all from one sample in a study of Japanese encephalitis immunity and Zika vaccine responses. TCRdb used MiXCR to reprocess the 5' RACE reads, holding one entry per CDR3 protein. The repertoire has fewer than 400 distinct CDR3 sequences, approximately 4% of them found once; the top ten carry 35%. The specimen comprised antigen-activated CD4+ T cells from blood, cultured, sampled during a Zika inactivated vaccine study. These receptors were taken from an adult man who received an inactivated Zika virus vaccine. The CDR3 runs from the conserved cysteine through the conserved F or W. D genes are given only for firm matches. The size field reads once, few or many counts, or a class when the clone is expanded.

D	size	V	J	CDR3	DNA
TRBD2	large	TRBV5-4	TRBJ2-5	CASSSSGGGETQYF	TGTGCCAGCAGCTCTAGCGGGGGGGGGGAGACCCAGTACTTC
NA	few	TRBV7-9	TRBJ1-3	CASSLARFAGVISGNTIYF	TGTGCCAGCAGCTTAGCTCGTTTCGCAGGGGTGATCTCTGGAAACACCATATATTTT